This is a list of T cell receptor beta chains from one sample in a study of T cells in Graves' hyperthyroidism and ophthalmopathy. TCRdb reprocessed the multiplex PCR reads via MiXCR and lists one record per CDR3 protein. This table has about 700,000 distinct CDR3 sequences, approximately 42% appearing once. Input material: peripheral blood or thyroid tissue (not recorded which). The receptors shown here come from an adult man with Graves' disease, either hyperthyroidism or ophthalmopathy (not recorded which). CDR3s include the opening cysteine and the closing phenylalanine or tryptophan. A D gene is named only where the DNA matches it firmly. The size field is filled for only some rows; it gives once, few, many or a size class.

V	size	J	D	CDR3	DNA
TRBV7-2	NA	TRBJ2-5	NA	CASSVADTQETQYF	TGTGCCAGCAGCGTTGCCGACACCCAAGAGACCCAGTACTTC
TRBV10-3	many	TRBJ1-2	TRBD1	CAISRDRANYGYTF	TGTGCCATCAGTCGGGACAGGGCTAACTATGGCTACACCTTC
TRBV7-2	few	TRBJ1-6	TRBD1	CASNQQGALNSPLHF	TGTGCCAGCAATCAACAGGGGGCCCTTAATTCACCCCTCCACTTT
TRBV16	NA	TRBJ1-6	NA	CASGDSINSPLHF	TGTGCCAGCGGAGACTCCATCAATTCACCCCTCCACTTT
TRBV20-1	NA	TRBJ2-7	NA	CSARWAEGIGEQYF	TGCAGTGCCCGTTGGGCGGAGGGGATAGGAGAGCAGTACTTC
TRBV20-1	few	TRBJ2-5	TRBD2	CSARGGLVFETQYF	TGCAGTGCTAGAGGGGGACTAGTATTCGAGACCCAGTACTTC
TRBV6-5	few	TRBJ1-6	NA	CASSYSGVRTHSPLHF	TGTGCCAGCAGTTACTCCGGGGTCAGGACCCATTCGCCCCTCCACTTT
TRBV25-1	NA	TRBJ1-6	TRBD1	CASSDPGQYNSPLHF	TGTGCCAGCAGTGACCCGGGACAGTATAATTCACCCCTCCACTTT
TRBV7-9	NA	TRBJ1-1	TRBD1	CASSPGTAMNTEAFF	TGTGCCAGCAGCCCGGGGACAGCCATGAACACTGAAGCTTTCTTT
TRBV7-9	NA	TRBJ1-3	TRBD1	CASSGGTGNGNTIYF	TGTGCCAGCAGCGGGGGGACAGGGAATGGAAACACCATATATTTT
TRBV10-3	NA	TRBJ1-1	NA	CASTRDLSGTEAFF	TGTGCCAGCACTCGGGACCTCTCCGGGACTGAAGCTTTCTTT
TRBV29-1	few	TRBJ1-2	TRBD1	CSVEVPTGGSPWSYGYTF	TGCAGCGTTGAAGTTCCGACAGGGGGTAGCCCTTGGTCCTATGGCTACACCTTC
TRBV7-2	NA	TRBJ2-7	TRBD2	CASRPGLAGPYEQYF	TGTGCCAGCAGGCCCGGACTAGCGGGTCCCTACGAGCAGTACTTC
TRBV10-3	NA	TRBJ2-5	NA	CAISNRARGQETQYF	TGTGCCATCAGTAATCGGGCCCGGGGGCAAGAGACCCAGTACTTC
TRBV6-5	NA	TRBJ1-1	NA	CASSYSGFGEAFF	TGTGCCAGCAGTTACTCAGGGTTCGGCGAAGCTTTCTTT
TRBV10-3	NA	TRBJ1-1	NA	CAISGDDTEAFF	TGTGCCATCAGTGGGGACGACACTGAAGCTTTCTTT
TRBV7-8	NA	TRBJ2-5	TRBD2	CASSWTSRGQETQYF	TGTGCCAGCAGCTGGACTAGTCGTGGTCAAGAGACCCAGTACTTC
TRBV19	NA	TRBJ1-1	TRBD1	CASSIGTVQAFF	TGTGCCAGTAGCATTGGGACAGTGCAAGCTTTCTTT
TRBV24-1	NA	TRBJ1-6	TRBD1	CATSPGTANSPLHF	TGTGCCACCAGCCCAGGGACAGCTAATTCACCCCTCCACTTT
TRBV10-3	NA	TRBJ1-2	NA	CAISSEGEAYGYTF	TGTGCCATCAGTTCCGAGGGTGAGGCATATGGCTACACCTTC
TRBV20-1	NA	TRBJ2-5	NA	CSAPQECQETQYF	TGCAGTGCTCCTCAGGAGTGCCAAGAGACCCAGTACTTC
TRBV25-1	NA	TRBJ1-1	TRBD1	CASSLLTGLDTEAFF	TGTGCCAGCAGTCTACTGACAGGGTTGGACACTGAAGCTTTCTTT
TRBV29-1	many	TRBJ1-4	TRBD1	CSVTGGHLGKLFF	TGCAGCGTTACAGGGGGCCATCTAGGAAAACTGTTTTTT
TRBV7-9	once	TRBJ1-1	NA	CASSTGPGTEAFF	TGTGCCAGCAGCACCGGGCCCGGCACGGAAGCTTTCTTT
TRBV7-8	few	TRBJ1-1	TRBD1	CASSLRDRGLFTEAFF	TGTGCCAGCAGCTTAAGGGACAGGGGGTTGTTCACTGAAGCTTTCTTT
TRBV7-3	NA	TRBJ1-1	TRBD1	CASRSETGAETEAFF	TGTGCCAGCAGGTCCGAGACAGGGGCAGAGACTGAAGCTTTCTTT
TRBV4-1	few	TRBJ2-7	TRBD2	CASSSSSRGASYEQYF	TGCGCCAGCAGCTCGTCTTCGCGGGGGGCCTCCTACGAGCAGTACTTC